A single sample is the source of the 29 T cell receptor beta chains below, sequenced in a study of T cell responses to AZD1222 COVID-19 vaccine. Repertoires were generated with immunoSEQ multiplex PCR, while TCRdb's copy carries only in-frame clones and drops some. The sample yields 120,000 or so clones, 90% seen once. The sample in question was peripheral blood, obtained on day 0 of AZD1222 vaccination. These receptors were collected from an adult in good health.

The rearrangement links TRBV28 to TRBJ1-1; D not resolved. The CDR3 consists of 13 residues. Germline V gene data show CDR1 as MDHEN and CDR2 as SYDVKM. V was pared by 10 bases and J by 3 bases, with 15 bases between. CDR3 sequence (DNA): TGTGCCACCGGGAGGGCAGATCACACTGAAGCTTTCTTT. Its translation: CATGRADHTEAFF.

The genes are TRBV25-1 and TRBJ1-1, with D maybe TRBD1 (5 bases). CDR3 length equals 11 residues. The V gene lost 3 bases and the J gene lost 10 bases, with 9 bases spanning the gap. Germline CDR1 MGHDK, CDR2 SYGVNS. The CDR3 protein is CASSDWGGAFF. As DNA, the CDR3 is TGTGCCAGCAGTGATTGGGGGGGAGCTTTCTTT.

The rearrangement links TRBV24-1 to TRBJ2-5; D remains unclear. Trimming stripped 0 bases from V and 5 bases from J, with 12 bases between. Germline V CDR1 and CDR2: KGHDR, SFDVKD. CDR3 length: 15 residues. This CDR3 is CATSDLGQADETQYF. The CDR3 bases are TGTGCCACCAGTGATTTGGGGCAGGCCGACGAGACCCAGTACTTC.

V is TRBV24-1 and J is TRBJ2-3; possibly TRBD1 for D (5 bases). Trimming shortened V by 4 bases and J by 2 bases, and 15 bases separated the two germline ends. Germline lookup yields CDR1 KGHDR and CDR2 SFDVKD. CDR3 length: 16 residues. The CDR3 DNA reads TGTGCCACCAGTGACCGACAGAGCTATGTCACAGATACGCAGTATTTT. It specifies CATSDRQSYVTDTQYF.

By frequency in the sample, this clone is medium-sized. This chain's CDR3 is CASSPTGDFYGYTF. CDR3 DNA: TGTGCCAGCAGTCCGACAGGGGACTTCTATGGCTACACCTTC. The chain joins TRBV28 to TRBJ1-2; TRBD1 matches at 8 bases. With V trimmed by 5 bases and J by 4 bases, 6 bases remained unmatched. The CDR3 loop spans 14 amino acids. Looked up from germline, CDR1 is MDHEN and CDR2 is SYDVKM.

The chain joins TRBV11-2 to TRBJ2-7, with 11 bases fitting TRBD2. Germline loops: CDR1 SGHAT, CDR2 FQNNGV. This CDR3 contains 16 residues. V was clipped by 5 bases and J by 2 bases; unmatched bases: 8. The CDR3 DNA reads TGTGCCAGCAGCACTGCCCTAGCGGGAGGCGCCTACGAGCAGTACTTC. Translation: CASSTALAGGAYEQYF. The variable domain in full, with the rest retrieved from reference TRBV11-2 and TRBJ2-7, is EAGVAQSPRYKIIEKRQSVAFWCNPISGHATLYWYQQILGQGPKLLIQFQNNGVVDDSQLPKDRFSAERLKGVDSTLKIQPAKLEDSAVYLCASSTALAGGAYEQYFGPGTRLTVT.

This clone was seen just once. CDR3 protein: CASRRQGRNNEQFF. The DNA for the CDR3 is TGTGCCAGCAGACGACAGGGGCGTAACAATGAGCAGTTCTTC. The chain carries TRBV21-1 and TRBJ2-1; the table's TRBD1 call for D was not verified on the DNA. TRBV21-1 is designated a pseudogene. The CDR3 totals 14 residues.

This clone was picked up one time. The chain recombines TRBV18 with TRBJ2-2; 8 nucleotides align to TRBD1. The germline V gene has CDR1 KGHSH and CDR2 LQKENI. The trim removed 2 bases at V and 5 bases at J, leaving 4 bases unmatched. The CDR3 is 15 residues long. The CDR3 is CASSPGQGWTGELFF. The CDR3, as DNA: TGTGCCAGCTCACCAGGACAGGGCTGGACCGGGGAGCTGTTTTTT.

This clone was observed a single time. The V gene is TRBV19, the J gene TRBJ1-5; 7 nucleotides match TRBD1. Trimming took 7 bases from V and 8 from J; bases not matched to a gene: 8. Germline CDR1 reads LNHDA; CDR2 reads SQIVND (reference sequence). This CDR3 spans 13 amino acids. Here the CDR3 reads CASTRQGWEPQHF. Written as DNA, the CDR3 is TGTGCCAGTACCCGACAGGGTTGGGAGCCCCAGCATTTT. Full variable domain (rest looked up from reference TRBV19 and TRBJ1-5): DGGITQSPKYLFRKEGQNVTLSCEQNLNHDAMYWYRQDPGQGLRLIYYSQIVNDFQKGDIAEGYSVSREKKESFPLTVTSAQKNPTAFYLCASTRQGWEPQHFGDGTRLSIL.

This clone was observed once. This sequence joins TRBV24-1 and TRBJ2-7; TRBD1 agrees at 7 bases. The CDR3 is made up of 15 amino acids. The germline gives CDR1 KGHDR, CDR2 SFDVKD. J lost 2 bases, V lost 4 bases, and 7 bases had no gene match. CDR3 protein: CATSDSRDRPYEQYF. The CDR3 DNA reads TGTGCCACCAGTGACTCGAGGGACAGACCCTACGAGCAGTACTTC.

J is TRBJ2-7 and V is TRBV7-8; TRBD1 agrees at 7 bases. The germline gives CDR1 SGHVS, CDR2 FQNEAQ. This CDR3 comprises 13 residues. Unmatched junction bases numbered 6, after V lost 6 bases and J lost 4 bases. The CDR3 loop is CASSHRGSYEQYF. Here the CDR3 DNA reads TGTGCCAGCAGTCACAGGGGTTCGTACGAGCAGTACTTC.

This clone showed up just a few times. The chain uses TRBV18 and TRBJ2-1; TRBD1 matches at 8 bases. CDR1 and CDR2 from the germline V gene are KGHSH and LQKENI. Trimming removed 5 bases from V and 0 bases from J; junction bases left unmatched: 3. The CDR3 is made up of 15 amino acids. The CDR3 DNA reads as TGTGCCAGCTCATCCACAGGGGGCTCCTACAATGAGCAGTTCTTC. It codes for CASSSTGGSYNEQFF.

The CDR3 nucleotides are TGTGCCAGCAGTTCCGGGTTCTACGAGCAGTACTTC. This encodes CASSSGFYEQYF. The chain uses TRBV28 and TRBJ2-7; D call uncertain. The V and J ends lost 4 bases and 3 bases respectively, with 7 bases between them. The CDR3 covers 12 residues. Germline lookup yields CDR1 MDHEN and CDR2 SYDVKM.

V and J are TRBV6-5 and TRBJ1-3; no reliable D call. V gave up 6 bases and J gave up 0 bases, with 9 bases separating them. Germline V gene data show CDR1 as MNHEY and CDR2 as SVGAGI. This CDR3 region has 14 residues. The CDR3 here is CASRSTYSGNTIYF. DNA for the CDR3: TGTGCCAGCAGGTCGACCTACTCTGGAAACACCATATATTTT.

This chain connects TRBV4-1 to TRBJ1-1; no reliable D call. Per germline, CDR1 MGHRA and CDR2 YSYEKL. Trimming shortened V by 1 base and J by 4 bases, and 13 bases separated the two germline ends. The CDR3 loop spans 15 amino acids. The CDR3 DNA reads TGCGCCAGCAGCCAAGGTTTTCTGGTGGTCACTGAAGCTTTCTTT. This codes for CASSQGFLVVTEAFF.

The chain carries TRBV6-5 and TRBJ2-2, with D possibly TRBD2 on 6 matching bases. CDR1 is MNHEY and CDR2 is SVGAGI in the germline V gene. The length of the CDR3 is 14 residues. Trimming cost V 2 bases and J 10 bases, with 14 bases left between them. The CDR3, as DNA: TGTGCCAGCAGTTACCCGGAGGGCCACCCGGAGCTGTTTTTT. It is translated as CASSYPEGHPELFF.

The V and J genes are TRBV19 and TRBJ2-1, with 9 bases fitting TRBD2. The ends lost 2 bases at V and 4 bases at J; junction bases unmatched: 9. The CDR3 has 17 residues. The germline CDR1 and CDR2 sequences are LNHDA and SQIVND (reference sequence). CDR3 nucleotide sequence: TGTGCCAGTAGTATATATTGGCGGGAGGGACGTTACAATGAGCAGTTCTTC. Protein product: CASSIYWREGRYNEQFF. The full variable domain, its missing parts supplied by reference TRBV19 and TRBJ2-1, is DGGITQSPKYLFRKEGQNVTLSCEQNLNHDAMYWYRQDPGQGLRLIYYSQIVNDFQKGDIAEGYSVSREKKESFPLTVTSAQKNPTAFYLCASSIYWREGRYNEQFFGPGTRLTVL.

The CDR3 loop is CASSKWDRINYGYTF. For the CDR3, the DNA is TGTGCCAGTAGTAAGTGGGACCGGATTAACTATGGCTACACCTTC. The chain combines TRBV19 with TRBJ1-2, with a tentative D call TRBD1 (5 bases). The germline gives CDR1 LNHDA, CDR2 SQIVND (reference sequence). CDR3 length: 15 residues. Between the trimmed V and J ends, which lost 4 bases and 1 base, there was a span of 13 bases.

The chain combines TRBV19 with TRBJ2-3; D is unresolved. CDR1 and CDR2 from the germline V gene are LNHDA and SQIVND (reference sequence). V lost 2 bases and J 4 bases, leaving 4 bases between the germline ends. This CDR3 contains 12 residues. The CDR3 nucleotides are TGTGCCAGTAGTATAAGCGCAGATACGCAGTATTTT. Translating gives CASSISADTQYF.

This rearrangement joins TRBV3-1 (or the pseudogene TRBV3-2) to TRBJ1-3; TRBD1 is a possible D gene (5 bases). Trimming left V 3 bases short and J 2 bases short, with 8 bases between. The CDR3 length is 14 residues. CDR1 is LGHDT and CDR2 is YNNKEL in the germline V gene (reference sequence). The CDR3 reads CASSHQGPGNTIYF. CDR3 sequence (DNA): TGTGCCAGCAGCCACCAGGGCCCTGGAAACACCATATATTTT.

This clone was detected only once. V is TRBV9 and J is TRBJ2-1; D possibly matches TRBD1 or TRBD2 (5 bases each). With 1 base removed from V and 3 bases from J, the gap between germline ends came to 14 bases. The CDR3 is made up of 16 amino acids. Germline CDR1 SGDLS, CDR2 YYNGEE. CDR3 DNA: TGTGCCAGCAGCGTAAGCCGGGACGGTGACTACAATGAGCAGTTCTTC. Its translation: CASSVSRDGDYNEQFF.

The CDR3 sequence is CASSEPGSGANVLTF. The CDR3 coding sequence is TGTGCCAGCAGTGAACCAGGGTCTGGGGCCAACGTCCTGACTTTC. The chain employs TRBV6-1 and TRBJ2-6; tentative D call: TRBD1 (5 bases). V was trimmed by 2 bases and J by 1 base, leaving 6 bases between them. Per the germline V gene, CDR1 is MNHNS and CDR2 is SASEGT. This CDR3 comprises 15 residues.

The chain's CDR3 is CASRHAGGGETQYF. The CDR3 DNA sequence: TGTGCCAGCAGACATGCGGGAGGTGGAGAGACCCAGTACTTC. The chain has TRBV27 and TRBJ2-5; 8 positions agree with TRBD2. Germline trimming cut 6 bases from V and 4 bases from J; bases unmatched to any gene: 7. Germline-derived CDR1 and CDR2 are MNHEY and SMNVEV (reference sequence). There are 14 residues in the CDR3.

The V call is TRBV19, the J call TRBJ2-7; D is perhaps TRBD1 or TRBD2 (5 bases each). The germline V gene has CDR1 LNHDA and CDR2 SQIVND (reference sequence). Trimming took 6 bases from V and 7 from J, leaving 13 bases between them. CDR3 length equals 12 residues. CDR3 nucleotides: TGTGCCAGTAGGGGACCCGGCGGGGAGCAGTACTTC. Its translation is CASRGPGGEQYF. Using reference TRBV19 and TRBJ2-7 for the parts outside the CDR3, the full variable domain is DGGITQSPKYLFRKEGQNVTLSCEQNLNHDAMYWYRQDPGQGLRLIYYSQIVNDFQKGDIAEGYSVSREKKESFPLTVTSAQKNPTAFYLCASRGPGGEQYFGPGTRLTVT.

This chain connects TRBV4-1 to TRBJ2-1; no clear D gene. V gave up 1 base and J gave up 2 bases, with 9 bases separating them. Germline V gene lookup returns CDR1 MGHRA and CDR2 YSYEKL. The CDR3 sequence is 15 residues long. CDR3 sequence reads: CASSQGRQAYNEQFF. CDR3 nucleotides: TGCGCCAGCAGCCAAGGGCGGCAGGCCTACAATGAGCAGTTCTTC.

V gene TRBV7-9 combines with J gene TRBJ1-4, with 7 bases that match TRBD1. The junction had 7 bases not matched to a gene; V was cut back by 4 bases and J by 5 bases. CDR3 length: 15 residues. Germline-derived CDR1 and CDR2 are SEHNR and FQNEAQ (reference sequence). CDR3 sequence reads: CASSSLGTENEKLFF. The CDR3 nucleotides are TGTGCCAGCAGCTCCCTCGGGACAGAAAATGAAAAACTGTTTTTT.

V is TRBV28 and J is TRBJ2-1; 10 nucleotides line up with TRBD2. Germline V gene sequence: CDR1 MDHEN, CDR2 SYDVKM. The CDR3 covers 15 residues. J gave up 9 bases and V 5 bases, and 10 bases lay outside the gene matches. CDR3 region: CASSPSSGRTFEQFF. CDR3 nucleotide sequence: TGTGCCAGCAGTCCATCTAGCGGGAGAACCTTTGAGCAGTTCTTC. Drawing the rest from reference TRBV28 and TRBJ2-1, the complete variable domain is DVKVTQSSRYLVKRTGEKVFLECVQDMDHENMFWYRQDPGLGLRLIYFSYDVKMKEKGDIPEGYSVSREKKERFSLILESASTNQTSMYLCASSPSSGRTFEQFFGPGTRLTVL.

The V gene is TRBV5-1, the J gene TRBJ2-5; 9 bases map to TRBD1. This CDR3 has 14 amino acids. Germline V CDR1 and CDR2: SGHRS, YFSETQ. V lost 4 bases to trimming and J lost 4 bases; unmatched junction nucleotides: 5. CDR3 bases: TGCGCCAGCAGCATGGGACAGGGTGGAGAGACCCAGTACTTC. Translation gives CASSMGQGGETQYF.

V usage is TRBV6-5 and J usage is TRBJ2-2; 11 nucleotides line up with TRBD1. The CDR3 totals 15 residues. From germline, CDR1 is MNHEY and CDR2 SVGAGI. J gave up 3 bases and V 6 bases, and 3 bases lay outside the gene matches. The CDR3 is CASRDRGRYTGELFF. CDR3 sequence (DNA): TGTGCCAGCAGGGACAGGGGGCGGTACACCGGGGAGCTGTTTTTT.